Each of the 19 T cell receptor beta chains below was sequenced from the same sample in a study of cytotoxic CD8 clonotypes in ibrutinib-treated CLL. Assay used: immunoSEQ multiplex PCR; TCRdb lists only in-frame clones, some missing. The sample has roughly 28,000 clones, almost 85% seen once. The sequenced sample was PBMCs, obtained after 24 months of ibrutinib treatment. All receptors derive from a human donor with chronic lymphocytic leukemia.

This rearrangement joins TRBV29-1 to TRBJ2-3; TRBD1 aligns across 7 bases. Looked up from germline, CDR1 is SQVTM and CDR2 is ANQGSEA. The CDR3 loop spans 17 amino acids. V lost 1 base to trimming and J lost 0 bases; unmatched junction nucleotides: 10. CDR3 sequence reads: CSVEGGTVSPSTDTQYF. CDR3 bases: TGCAGCGTTGAAGGAGGGACAGTTTCCCCTAGCACAGATACGCAGTATTTT.

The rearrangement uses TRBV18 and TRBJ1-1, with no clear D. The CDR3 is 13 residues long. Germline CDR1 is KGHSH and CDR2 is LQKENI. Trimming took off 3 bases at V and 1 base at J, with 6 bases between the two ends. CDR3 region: CASSPNKNTEAFF. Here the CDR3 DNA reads TGTGCCAGCTCACCGAATAAGAACACTGAAGCTTTCTTT.

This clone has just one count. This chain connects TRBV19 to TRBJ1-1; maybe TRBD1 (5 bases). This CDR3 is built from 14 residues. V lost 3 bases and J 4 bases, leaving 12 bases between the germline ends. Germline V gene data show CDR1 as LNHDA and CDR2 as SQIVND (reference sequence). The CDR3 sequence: CASSISRAVTEAFF. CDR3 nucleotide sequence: TGTGCCAGTAGTATTAGCAGGGCCGTCACTGAAGCTTTCTTT.

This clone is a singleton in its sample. The CDR3 bases are TGTGCCAGCAGCTTAGATCCCCGCAATGAGCAGTTCTTC. It yields the protein CASSLDPRNEQFF. The J gene is TRBJ2-1, the V gene TRBV11-3; D unresolved. V lost 0 bases to trimming and J lost 6 bases, with 6 bases between them. The CDR3 is 13 amino acids. The germline CDR1 and CDR2 sequences are SGHNT and YENEEA.

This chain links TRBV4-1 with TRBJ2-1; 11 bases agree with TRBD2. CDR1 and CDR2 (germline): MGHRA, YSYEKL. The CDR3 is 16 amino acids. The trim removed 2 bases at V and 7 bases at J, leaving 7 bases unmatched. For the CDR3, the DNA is TGCGCCAGCAGCCAATACTTAGCGGGGGGGCAGAATGAGCAGTTCTTC. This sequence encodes CASSQYLAGGQNEQFF.

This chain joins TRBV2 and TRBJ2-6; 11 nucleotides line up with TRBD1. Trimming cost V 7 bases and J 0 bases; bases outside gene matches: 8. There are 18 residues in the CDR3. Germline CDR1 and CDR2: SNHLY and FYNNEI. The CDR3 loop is CASTGQGALFSGANVLTF. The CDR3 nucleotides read TGTGCCAGCACCGGACAGGGGGCCCTCTTCTCTGGGGCCAACGTCCTGACTTTC.

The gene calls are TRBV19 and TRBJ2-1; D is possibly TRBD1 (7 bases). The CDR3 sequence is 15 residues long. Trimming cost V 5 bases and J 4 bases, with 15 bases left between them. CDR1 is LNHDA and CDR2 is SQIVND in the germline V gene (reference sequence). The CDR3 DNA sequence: TGTGCCAGTAGTCCGAATCCAGGGGGGTACAATGAGCAGTTCTTC. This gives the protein CASSPNPGGYNEQFF.

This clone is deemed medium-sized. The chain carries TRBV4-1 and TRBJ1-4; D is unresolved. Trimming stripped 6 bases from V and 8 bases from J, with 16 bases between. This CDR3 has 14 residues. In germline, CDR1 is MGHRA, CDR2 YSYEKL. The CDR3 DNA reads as TGCGCCAGCAGACTAGGGAGCATAGGGGAAAAACTGTTTTTT. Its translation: CASRLGSIGEKLFF.

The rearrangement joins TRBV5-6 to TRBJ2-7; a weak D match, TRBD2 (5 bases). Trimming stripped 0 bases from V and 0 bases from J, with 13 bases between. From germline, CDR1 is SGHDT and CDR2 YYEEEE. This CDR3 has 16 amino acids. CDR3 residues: CASSLAGDYLSYEQYF. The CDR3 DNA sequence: TGTGCCAGCAGCTTGGCCGGAGACTATCTCTCCTACGAGCAGTACTTC.

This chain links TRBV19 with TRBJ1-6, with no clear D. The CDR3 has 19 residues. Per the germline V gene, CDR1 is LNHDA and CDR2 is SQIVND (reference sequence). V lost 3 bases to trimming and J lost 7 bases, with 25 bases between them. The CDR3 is CASSIRRSIGRAANSPLHF. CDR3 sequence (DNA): TGTGCCAGTAGTATCCGACGAAGTATCGGGAGAGCGGCCAATTCACCCCTCCACTTT.

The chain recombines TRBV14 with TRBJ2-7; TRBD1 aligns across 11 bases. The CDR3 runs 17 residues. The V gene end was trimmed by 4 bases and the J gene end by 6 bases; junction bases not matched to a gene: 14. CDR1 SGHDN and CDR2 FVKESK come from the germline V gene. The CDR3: CASSRRDRGYSIVEQYF. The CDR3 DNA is TGTGCCAGCAGCCGCCGGGACAGGGGGTATTCAATCGTCGAGCAGTACTTC.

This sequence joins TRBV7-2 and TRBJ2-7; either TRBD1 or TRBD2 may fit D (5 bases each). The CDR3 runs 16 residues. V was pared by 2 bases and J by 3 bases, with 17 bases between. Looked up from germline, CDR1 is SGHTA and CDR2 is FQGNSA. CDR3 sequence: CASSLFGRGPDYEQYF. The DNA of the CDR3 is TGTGCCAGCAGCTTATTCGGAAGGGGACCTGACTACGAGCAGTACTTC.

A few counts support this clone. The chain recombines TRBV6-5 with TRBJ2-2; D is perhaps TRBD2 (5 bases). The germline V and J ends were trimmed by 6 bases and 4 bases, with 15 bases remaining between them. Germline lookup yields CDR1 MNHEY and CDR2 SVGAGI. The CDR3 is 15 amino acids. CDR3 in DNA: TGTGCCAGCAGCGATACCGCGGACTTCACCGGGGAGCTGTTTTTT. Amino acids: CASSDTADFTGELFF.

The CDR3 nucleotides read TGTGCCGGAGACAGGGGGTATGCGGAAAACACCATATATTTT. Protein: CAGDRGYAENTIYF. The J gene is TRBJ1-3, the V gene TRBV7-9, with TRBD1 matching 9 bases. V shed 11 bases and J 6 bases; nucleotides not matched to a gene: 11. The CDR3 spans 14 residues. From germline, CDR1 is SEHNR and CDR2 FQNEAQ (reference sequence).

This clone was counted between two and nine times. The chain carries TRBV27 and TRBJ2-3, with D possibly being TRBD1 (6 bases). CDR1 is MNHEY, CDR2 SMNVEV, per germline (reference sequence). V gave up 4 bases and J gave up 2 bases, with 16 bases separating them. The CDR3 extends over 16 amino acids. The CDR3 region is CASSSPVGALTDTQYF. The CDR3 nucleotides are TGTGCCAGCAGTTCACCCGTGGGGGCGCTCACAGATACGCAGTATTTT.

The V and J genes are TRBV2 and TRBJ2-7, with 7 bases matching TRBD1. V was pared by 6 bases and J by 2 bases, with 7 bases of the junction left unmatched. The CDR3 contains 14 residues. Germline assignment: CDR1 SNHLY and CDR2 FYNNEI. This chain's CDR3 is CASRSQGPAYEQYF. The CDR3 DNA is TGTGCCAGCAGGTCACAGGGGCCGGCCTACGAGCAGTACTTC.

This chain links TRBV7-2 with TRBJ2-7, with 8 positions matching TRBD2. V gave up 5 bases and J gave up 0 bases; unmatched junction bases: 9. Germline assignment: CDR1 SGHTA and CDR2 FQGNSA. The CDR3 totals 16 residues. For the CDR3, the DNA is TGTGCCAGCAGCAAAAGCGGGGGTTACGCCTCCTACGAGCAGTACTTC. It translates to CASSKSGGYASYEQYF.

In nucleotides, the CDR3 is TGTGCCAGCAGTGTGACGTACCCGGGCTACACCTTC. Protein sequence: CASSVTYPGYTF. This chain links TRBV6-5 with TRBJ1-2; D is unresolved. CDR3 length: 12 residues. Germline-derived CDR1 and CDR2 are MNHEY and SVGAGI. Between the trimmed V and J ends, which lost 5 bases and 8 bases, there was a span of 12 bases.

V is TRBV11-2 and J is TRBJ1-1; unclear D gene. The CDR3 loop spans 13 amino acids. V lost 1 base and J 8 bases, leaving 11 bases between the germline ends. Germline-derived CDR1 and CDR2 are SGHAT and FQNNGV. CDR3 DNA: TGTGCCAGCAGCTTAGCGAGAAATTGGGAAGCTTTCTTT. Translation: CASSLARNWEAFF.